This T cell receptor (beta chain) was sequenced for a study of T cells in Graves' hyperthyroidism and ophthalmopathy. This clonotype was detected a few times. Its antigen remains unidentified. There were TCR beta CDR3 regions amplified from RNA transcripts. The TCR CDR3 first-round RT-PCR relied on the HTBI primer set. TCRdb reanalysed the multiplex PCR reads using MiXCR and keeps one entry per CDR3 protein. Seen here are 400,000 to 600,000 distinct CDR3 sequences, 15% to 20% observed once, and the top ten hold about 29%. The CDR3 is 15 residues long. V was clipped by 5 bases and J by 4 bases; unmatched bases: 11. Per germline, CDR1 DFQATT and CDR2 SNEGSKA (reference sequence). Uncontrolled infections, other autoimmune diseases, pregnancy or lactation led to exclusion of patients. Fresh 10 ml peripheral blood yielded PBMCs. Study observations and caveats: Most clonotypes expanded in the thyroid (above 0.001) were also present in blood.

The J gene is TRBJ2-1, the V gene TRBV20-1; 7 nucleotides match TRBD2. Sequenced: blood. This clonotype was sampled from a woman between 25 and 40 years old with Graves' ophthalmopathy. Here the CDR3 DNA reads TGCAGTGCTCCAGCTGGACTAGGATTTTACAATGAGCAGTTCTTC. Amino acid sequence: CSAPAGLGFYNEQFF.